Sequencing of this TCR beta chain was carried out in a study of OX40 agonist ivuxolimab in advanced cancers. Study at large: People in dose escalation had one of these cancers: hepatocellular carcinoma, melanoma, renal cell or head and neck cancer.

Sequencing was performed with immunoSEQ multiplex PCR; in TCRdb, only in-frame clones are kept and a portion is missing. The repertoire holds roughly 60,000 clones, with roughly 90% as singletons. Study conclusions and caveats: In the 0.1-3.0 mg/kg groups, partial responders showed among the lowest expansion. Dose levels from 0.1 to 3.0 mg/kg saw CD4+ and CD8+ blood T cells expand clonally by week 6.

In the case of this clone: Its target is not known.

Per the germline V gene, CDR1 is SGHDT and CDR2 is YYEEEE. This CDR3 region has 16 residues. V lost 3 bases, J lost 7 bases, and 14 bases stayed unmatched. This rearrangement joins TRBV5-6 to TRBJ1-2; 8 bases align to TRBD1. The source of this sequence is an adult with an advanced solid tumor such as melanoma, head and neck, liver or kidney cancer. Sequenced material: CD4+ or CD8+ T cells sorted from blood, taken in a trial of the OX40 agonist ivuxolimab. The CDR3 reads CASSSGGRTGSAGYTF. In DNA, the CDR3 is TGTGCCAGCAGCTCGGGAGGGCGGACAGGGTCGGCTGGCTACACCTTC. The full variable domain, completed using reference TRBV5-6 and TRBJ1-2, is DAGVTQSPTHLIKTRGQQVTLRCSPKSGHDTVSWYQQALGQGPQFIFQYYEEEERQRGNFPDRFSGHQFPNYSSELNVNALLLGDSALYLCASSSGGRTGSAGYTFGSGTRLTVV.